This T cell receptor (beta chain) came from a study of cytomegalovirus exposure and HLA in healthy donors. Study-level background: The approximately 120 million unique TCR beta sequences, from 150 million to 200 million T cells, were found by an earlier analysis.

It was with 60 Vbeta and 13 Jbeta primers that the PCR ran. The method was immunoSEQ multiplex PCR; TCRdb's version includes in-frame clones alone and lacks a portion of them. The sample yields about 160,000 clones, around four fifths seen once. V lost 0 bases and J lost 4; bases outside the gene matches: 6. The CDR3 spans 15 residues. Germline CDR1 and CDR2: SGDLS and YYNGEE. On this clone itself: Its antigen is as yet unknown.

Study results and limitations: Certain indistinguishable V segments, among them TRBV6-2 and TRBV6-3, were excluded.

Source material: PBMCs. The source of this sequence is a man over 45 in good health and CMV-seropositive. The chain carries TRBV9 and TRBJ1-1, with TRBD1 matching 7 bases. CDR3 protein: CASSVDEGASTEAFF. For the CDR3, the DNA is TGTGCCAGCAGCGTAGACGAGGGGGCGAGCACTGAAGCTTTCTTT.